These 4 T cell receptor beta chains were sequenced from one sample in a study of shared clonotypes between healthy human individuals. Selected positively for CCR7 and CD45RO-negative, naive CD8 cells excluded terminally differentiated effector memory CD45RA+ cells. Sequencing was performed with immunoSEQ multiplex PCR; in TCRdb, only in-frame clones are kept and a portion is missing. The repertoire has under 1 million clones, 90% to 98% of them found once; the top ten carry less than 0.25%. The sequencing sample was made of naive CD8+ T cells sorted from blood. These receptors were obtained from a young man in good health.

Turning to this clone: A read error is possible here, since a much larger clone lies one base away. This specimen includes other DNA sequences encoding the same CDR3. The genes are TRBV11-2 and TRBJ2-7, with D unclear. Germline V gene data show CDR1 as SGHAT and CDR2 as FQNNGV. The germline V and J ends were trimmed by 4 bases and 2 bases, with 6 bases remaining between them. This CDR3 region has 12 residues. The CDR3 DNA is TGTGCCAGCAGCTCCGACACCTACGAGCAGTACTTC. As protein: CASSSDTYEQYF.

The CDR3 nucleotides are TGTGCCAGCAGTTTGACAGAGAACTATGGCTACACCTTC. Protein sequence: CASSLTENYGYTF. The V gene is TRBV27, the J gene TRBJ1-2, with D possibly matching TRBD1 (5 bases). The germline V gene encodes CDR1 MNHEY and CDR2 SMNVEV (reference sequence). The CDR3 has 13 amino acids. Deletions cut 3 bases from V and 2 bases from J, with 7 bases between.

Here the CDR3 reads CSVVTGGWNEQFF. The DNA of the CDR3 is TGCAGCGTTGTCACGGGAGGTTGGAATGAGCAGTTCTTC. The chain has TRBV29-1 and TRBJ2-1; 7 bases align to TRBD2. The CDR3 has 13 amino acids. Germline V gene data show CDR1 as SQVTM and CDR2 as ANQGSEA. The V gene end was trimmed by 4 bases and the J gene end by 7 bases; junction bases not matched to a gene: 7.

A note on this clone: Other DNA sequences from this sample encode an identical CDR3 as well. V usage is TRBV2 and J usage is TRBJ2-3; D remains ambiguous. Germline lookup yields CDR1 SNHLY and CDR2 FYNNEI. Between the trimmed V and J ends, which lost 6 bases and 8 bases, there was a span of 6 bases. The CDR3 contains 10 residues. The CDR3 is CASRGGTQYF. Written as DNA, the CDR3 is TGTGCCAGCAGAGGTGGTACGCAGTATTTT.